These T cell receptor beta chains were read from a single sample in a study of cytomegalovirus exposure and HLA in healthy donors. The table came from immunoSEQ multiplex PCR; TCRdb's copy has only in-frame clones and leaves some out. The sample contains 110,000 to 150,000 clones, around 75% of which appear only once. The specimen sequenced was PBMCs. The receptors stem from a man in his 60s in good health and CMV-seronegative. Both conserved end residues are part of each CDR3. A D gene is named only where the DNA matches it firmly. A row's size may be missing; if present it is once, few, many or a size class.

v_gene	d_gene	j_gene	abundance	CDR3aa	CDR3nt
TRBV29-1	.	TRBJ1-1	.	CSVGSYTFNTEAFF	TGCAGCGTGGGCAGTTACACGTTCAACACTGAAGCTTTCTTT
TRBV18	TRBD2	TRBJ2-3	.	CASSLIAGAGGDTQYF	TGTGCCAGCTCACTCATAGCGGGAGCAGGAGGAGATACGCAGTATTTT
TRBV28	.	TRBJ1-4	.	CASSLLQGLNEKLFF	TGTGCCAGCAGTTTACTTCAGGGGCTTAATGAAAAACTGTTTTTT
TRBV6-1	.	TRBJ1-2	.	CASSEAVAGEEGVYGYTF	TGTGCCAGCAGTGAAGCAGTAGCAGGGGAAGAAGGGGTCTATGGCTACACCTTC
TRBV30	.	TRBJ1-5	.	CAWSVGTYSNQPQHF	TGTGCCTGGAGTGTGGGGACTTATAGCAATCAGCCCCAGCATTTT
TRBV6-5	.	TRBJ2-5	.	CASRGETQYF	TGTGCCAGCAGGGGCGAGACCCAGTACTTC
TRBV6-1	TRBD1	TRBJ1-5	.	CASSPGTVNQPQHF	TGTGCCAGCAGCCCCGGGACAGTTAATCAGCCCCAGCATTTT
TRBV7-2	.	TRBJ1-4	.	CASSPLRSRGEKLFF	TGTGCCAGCAGCCCCCTACGGTCCAGGGGCGAAAAACTGTTTTTT
TRBV7-9	.	TRBJ2-2	.	CASSLDAGGNTGELFF	TGTGCCAGCAGCTTAGATGCAGGTGGGAACACCGGGGAGCTGTTTTTT
TRBV19	TRBD1	TRBJ1-1	.	CASRRTGDREAFF	TGTGCCAGTAGGCGTACAGGGGACAGAGAAGCTTTCTTT
TRBV11-2	TRBD2	TRBJ2-5	.	CASRPGLAGQETQYF	TGTGCCAGCAGGCCCGGACTAGCGGGGCAAGAGACCCAGTACTTC
TRBV2	.	TRBJ1-1	.	CASSDWGGNTEAFF	TGTGCCAGCAGTGATTGGGGCGGGAACACTGAAGCTTTCTTT
TRBV7-2	.	TRBJ1-4	.	CASSLRGGSQEKLFF	TGTGCCAGCAGCCTTCGGGGGGGGTCCCAGGAAAAACTGTTTTTT
TRBV7-9	.	TRBJ1-1	few	CASSPRVTGRNTEAFF	TGTGCCAGCAGCCCGAGGGTCACTGGCCGGAACACTGAAGCTTTCTTT
TRBV7-7	TRBD2	TRBJ2-3	once	CASSPAGDAGLVGYTDTQYF	TGTGCTAGCAGCCCAGCGGGGGACGCGGGACTAGTTGGGTACACAGATACGCAGTATTTT
TRBV30	TRBD1	TRBJ1-5	.	CAWSPGGSDQPQHF	TGTGCCTGGAGTCCAGGGGGCTCCGATCAGCCCCAGCATTTT
TRBV6-6	.	TRBJ1-1	once	CASSYSKGAGAFF	TGTGCCAGCAGTTACTCGAAAGGGGCTGGAGCTTTCTTT
TRBV10-1	TRBD2	TRBJ2-1	.	CASSDPGTSGINEQFF	TGCGCCAGCAGTGATCCCGGGACTAGCGGGATAAATGAGCAGTTCTTC
TRBV15	.	TRBJ1-1	once	CATSRRGGGRGMNTEAFF	TGTGCCACCAGCAGACGGGGGGGTGGCAGGGGAATGAACACTGAAGCTTTCTTT
TRBV10-3	TRBD1	TRBJ2-7	once	CAIRGRPLYPQGDSEQYF	TGTGCCATCAGAGGCCGACCCTTATATCCACAGGGGGACAGCGAGCAGTACTTC
TRBV27	.	TRBJ2-5	few	CASSLFSGVGQETQYF	TGTGCCAGCAGTTTATTTTCAGGGGTTGGTCAAGAGACCCAGTACTTC
TRBV2	.	TRBJ1-5	.	CASSAEANQPQHF	TGTGCCAGCAGTGCAGAGGCCAATCAGCCCCAGCATTTT
TRBV5-1	.	TRBJ2-2	.	CASSLSVGETGELFF	TGCGCCAGCAGCTTAAGCGTCGGGGAGACCGGGGAGCTGTTTTTT